This T cell receptor beta chain was retrieved from a study of blood T cells in healthy people across ages. Study-wide findings and caveats: Roughly linearly, TCR beta diversity per million T cells fell as age increased.

A second PCR of about 6 to 12 cycles used a sample-barcoded 5' primer and a J-beta primer mix. From the 5' RACE reads, TCRdb called clonotypes with MiXCR, one entry per CDR3 protein. Among over 1,200,000 distinct CDR3 sequences, almost 60% were seen once, and the ten largest hold roughly 7%. The CDR3 is 16 amino acids. The V gene's germline CDR1 is MNHEY and CDR2 SMNVEV (reference sequence). On this clonotype: Its target is unknown.

Total RNA amounts of at least 5.5 micrograms were extracted per sample. The sequence was obtained from a man younger than 35 in good health. Sequenced: blood. The chain joins TRBV27 to TRBJ2-5, with a possible D match to TRBD1 (6 bases). The assigned J gene may be wrong: the sequence end matches TRBJ2-7 better. The CDR3 bases are TGTGCCAGCAGTTTAAGGGGGACCTGGACACCCTACGAGCAGTACTTC. It yields the protein CASSLRGTWTPYEQYF.